These T cell receptor beta chains were read from a single sample in a study of T cells after yellow fever vaccination. TCRdb re-derived calls from the 5' RACE reads in MiXCR, one entry per CDR3 protein. Among a few hundred thousand distinct CDR3 sequences listed, less than 20% were seen once. Sequenced material: PBMCs, taken roughly 5 days after the first yellow fever vaccination. The source is a young man who received the YFV17D yellow fever vaccine. CDR3s include the opening cysteine and the closing phenylalanine or tryptophan. Each record gives: J gene, V gene, clone size, D gene, CDR3 protein, CDR3 DNA. The D gene is left open where the match is weak. Rows may omit the clone size; those that give it use once, few, many or a size class.

TRBJ1-2	TRBV5-1	.	.	CASRETAQPTNYGYTF	TGCGCCAGCAGAGAGACGGCTCAGCCTACTAACTATGGCTACACCTTC
TRBJ1-5	TRBV20-1	few	.	CSAPGGRNQPQHF	TGCAGTGCGCCGGGAGGGCGAAATCAGCCCCAGCATTTT
TRBJ2-5	TRBV30	once	.	CAWGYGVETQYF	TGTGCCTGGGGCTACGGTGTGGAGACCCAGTACTTC
TRBJ2-2	TRBV4-3	few	.	CASSQEPSELTGELFF	TGCGCCAGCAGCCAAGAGCCTTCGGAGTTGACCGGGGAGCTGTTTTTT
TRBJ2-5	TRBV4-3	.	.	CASSQGYETQYF	TGCGCCAGCAGCCAAGGGTACGAGACCCAGTACTTC
TRBJ2-6	TRBV20-1	few	.	CSAIQGGTGANVLTF	TGCAGTGCTATTCAGGGGGGCACGGGGGCCAACGTCCTGACTTTC
TRBJ1-1	TRBV27	.	.	CASSLLGIGENTEAFF	TGTGCCAGCAGTTTACTAGGGATAGGAGAGAACACTGAAGCTTTCTTT
TRBJ1-2	TRBV20-1	.	.	CSATDKTYGYTF	TGCAGTGCTACCGACAAGACTTATGGCTACACCTTC
TRBJ2-5	TRBV7-6	few	TRBD1	CASSWGQGETQYF	TGTGCCAGCAGCTGGGGACAGGGAGAGACCCAGTACTTC
TRBJ1-1	TRBV18	.	.	CASSPPPGEDTEAFF	TGTGCCAGCTCACCACCCCCGGGGGAGGACACTGAAGCTTTCTTT
TRBJ1-1	TRBV10-3	many	.	CAITGQFNTEAFF	TGTGCCATCACTGGACAGTTTAACACTGAAGCTTTCTTT
TRBJ2-3	TRBV12-3/TRBV12-4	many	.	CASRGSSADTQYF	TGTGCCAGCAGGGGGTCTAGTGCCGATACGCAGTATTTT
TRBJ1-5	TRBV29-1	.	.	CSVATGPPGSPQHF	TGCAGCGTAGCTACAGGGCCCCCCGGATCACCCCAGCATTTT
TRBJ2-1	TRBV20-1	few	.	CSARGDLAFNEQFF	TGCAGTGCTAGAGGGGACCTAGCATTCAATGAGCAGTTCTTC
TRBJ1-1	TRBV9	few	.	CASSVVEGKDTEAFF	TGTGCCAGCAGCGTAGTTGAGGGGAAGGACACTGAAGCTTTCTTT
TRBJ2-3	TRBV6-5	.	.	CASSSVLGSDTQYF	TGTGCCAGCAGTTCCGTTCTGGGTTCAGATACGCAGTATTTT
TRBJ1-1	TRBV7-7	few	.	CASSKGPNTEAFF	TGTGCTAGCAGCAAAGGGCCTAACACTGAAGCTTTCTTT
TRBJ1-6	TRBV12-3/TRBV12-4	few	TRBD1	CASRGGQEYNSPLHF	TGTGCCAGCAGGGGAGGACAGGAGTATAATTCACCCCTCCACTTT
TRBJ2-3	TRBV28	.	TRBD2	CASRRAGGIRYTQYF	TGTGCCAGCAGACGAGCGGGGGGGATTCGTTATACGCAGTATTTT
TRBJ1-4	TRBV5-1	few	.	CASSLRGNHEKLFF	TGCGCCAGCAGCTTGAGAGGGAACCATGAAAAACTGTTTTTT
TRBJ1-1	TRBV7-9	few	.	CASSFPKGPEAFF	TGTGCCAGCAGCTTCCCAAAGGGTCCTGAAGCTTTCTTT
TRBJ1-2	TRBV20-1	.	.	CSSAPSGPAANYGYTF	TGCAGCTCGGCCCCCAGCGGGCCGGCGGCTAACTATGGCTACACCTTC
TRBJ1-5	TRBV19	many	TRBD1	CASGPRQGDQPQHF	TGTGCCAGCGGGCCAAGACAGGGAGATCAGCCCCAGCATTTT
TRBJ2-1	TRBV5-5	few	.	CASSRLTSNNEQFF	TGTGCCAGCAGCCGCTTGACGAGTAACAATGAGCAGTTCTTC
TRBJ2-2	TRBV7-9	.	.	CASSFRVRGNTGELFF	TGTGCCAGCAGCTTCCGGGTGAGAGGGAACACCGGGGAGCTGTTTTTT
TRBJ2-5	TRBV20-1	few	.	CSASALAQETQYF	TGCAGTGCTAGCGCACTAGCCCAGGAGACCCAGTACTTC
TRBJ2-3	TRBV29-1	.	TRBD2	CSVGSGAVADTQYF	TGCAGCGTGGGTAGCGGGGCCGTCGCAGATACGCAGTATTTT